Each of the 13 T cell receptor beta chains below was sequenced from the same sample in a study of T cells expressing NK-cell markers. TCRdb reanalyzed the 5' RACE reads, giving one entry per CDR3 protein sequence and no DNA. In total, the table holds 400,000 to 550,000 distinct CDR3 sequences. The sample consisted of blood T cells: a sorted CD56 or NKG2C T cell subset, CD4+ or CD8+ T cells, or bulk PBMC T cells (not recorded which). All receptors derive from a woman between 18 and 70 years old in good health.

The CDR3 sequence is CASSQDLLLDEQFF. The J gene is TRBJ2-1, the V gene TRBV14. The CDR3 contains 14 residues. The germline V gene encodes CDR1 SGHDN and CDR2 FVKESK.

The rearrangement joins TRBV5-6 to TRBJ2-1. The CDR3 contains 12 residues. Germline lookup yields CDR1 SGHDT and CDR2 YYEEEE. The chain's CDR3 is CASSSHWVEQFF.

The V and J genes are TRBV5-1 and TRBJ1-1; the D gene TCRdb calls, TRBD1, cannot be checked with no DNA. CDR1 and CDR2 from the germline V gene are SGHRS and YFSETQ. The CDR3 contains 17 residues. CDR3 sequence: CASSGGPGQGGRTEAFF.

The chain has TRBV10-3 and TRBJ2-1. The CDR3 runs 13 residues. CDR1 and CDR2 from the germline V gene are ENHRY and SYGVKD. The CDR3 here is CAISVSKSNEQFF.

CDR3 sequence reads: CASSLQPGIRADTQYF. The rearrangement uses TRBV12-3 or TRBV12-4 and TRBJ2-3; there is no DNA to check the TCRdb D call of TRBD1. This CDR3 is built from 16 residues.

This chain uses TRBV7-2 with TRBJ2-5; the TCRdb D gene call, TRBD2, has no DNA to confirm it. Germline assignment: CDR1 SGHTA and CDR2 FQGNSA. The CDR3 spans 15 residues. The CDR3 reads CASSSQREGAVTQYF.

The chain recombines TRBV24-1 with TRBJ2-5; TCRdb's D gene call, TRBD1, goes unchecked for lack of DNA. Germline CDR1 reads KGHDR; CDR2 reads SFDVKD. This CDR3 is 16 amino acids long. The CDR3 here is CATRTRTGASTGTQYF.

The chain has TRBV5-4 and TRBJ1-1; TCRdb selects TRBD1, and the lack of DNA leaves this call unchecked. Per germline, CDR1 SGHNT and CDR2 YYREEE (reference sequence). This CDR3 comprises 13 residues. The CDR3 sequence is CASSLVAGVKAFF. The full variable domain, in which reference TRBV5-4 and TRBJ1-1 provide the parts outside the CDR3, is ETGVTQSPTHLIKTRGQQVTLRCSSQSGHNTVSWYQQALGQGPQFIFQYYREEENGRGNFPPRFSGLQFPNYSSELNVNALELDDSALYLCASSLVAGVKAFFGQGTRLTVV.

This chain links TRBV19 with TRBJ2-7; TCRdb names TRBD1, which stays unverified in the absence of DNA. The CDR3 is 14 amino acids. Germline CDR1 and CDR2: LNHDA and SQIVND (reference sequence). CDR3: CASSTPGQTWEQYF.

The V gene is TRBV28, the J gene TRBJ1-2; TCRdb reports TRBD1, a call that lacks DNA to check it against. The CDR3 is 12 residues long. In germline, CDR1 is MDHEN, CDR2 SYDVKM. The chain's CDR3 is CASRPTGYGYTF.

The rearrangement joins TRBV29-1 to TRBJ2-2; no DNA is available, so the TRBD1 call from TCRdb remains unchecked. The length of the CDR3 is 16 residues. Germline lookup yields CDR1 SQVTM and CDR2 ANQGSEA. The CDR3 reads CSVEPLRQGADGELFF.

The chain joins TRBV12-3 or TRBV12-4 to TRBJ1-1; checking the TCRdb D call of TRBD1 is not possible without DNA. The CDR3 contains 15 residues. The CDR3: CASVQSGRMNTEAFF.

V gene TRBV3-1 combines with J gene TRBJ2-6. This CDR3 comprises 15 residues. Germline lookup yields CDR1 LGHDT and CDR2 YNNKEL (reference sequence). CDR3 loop: CASSHRRSGANVLTF.